This TCR beta chain originates from a study of blood T cell repertoires in COVID-19. About this clone: One junction end does not reproduce the germline sequence, and a read error may be involved.

Germline V lookup: CDR1 SQVTM, CDR2 ANQGSEA. The CDR3 sequence is 13 residues long. Original processing methods: Reference gene primer amplification gave estimated nucleated cell counts. Produced via immunoSEQ multiplex PCR; TCRdb's table is partial and in-frame only. That table furnishes V, J and clone size, whereas the DNA furnished D and trimming. The table lists 60,000 to 80,000 clones, roughly 84% of them singletons. The chain links TRBV29-1 to TRBJ2-5; 7 bases match TRBD2. Sequencing was done on a sample of peripheral blood. The receptor's source is a man aged 50-59 years with active COVID-19. Here the CDR3 reads CSTREAAGEAQYF. CDR3 DNA: TGCAGCACCCGGGAGGCGGCGGGAGAGGCCCAGTACTTC.